This is a list of T cell receptor beta chains from one sample in a study of T cell responses to AZD1222 COVID-19 vaccine. Only in-frame clones appear in the TCRdb table, and some are missing; sequencing was by immunoSEQ multiplex PCR. The repertoire holds roughly 150,000 clones, with about nine tenths as singletons. Sequencing was performed on peripheral blood, taken on day 0 of AZD1222 vaccination. The receptors derive from an adult in good health. Both conserved end residues are trimmed from each CDR3. The order of the fields is CDR3 protein, J gene, D gene, V gene, CDR3 length. D genes are given only for firm matches.

ASSFMRNSPLH TRBJ1-6 - TRBV7-3 11
ASSDRQGLDTQY TRBJ2-3 TRBD1 TRBV28 12
ASSQESGRNYGYT TRBJ1-2 - TRBV4-1 13
ASSRRGDQPQH TRBJ1-5 - TRBV3-1/TRBV3-2 11
ASRTINSNQPQH TRBJ1-5 - TRBV19 12
ASSSPDRRGNTIY TRBJ1-3 TRBD1 TRBV28 13
ASSQETNSGNQPQH TRBJ1-5 - TRBV4-1 14
ASSSTGAGNQPQH TRBJ1-5 TRBD1 TRBV2 13
ASRITSGDSYEQY TRBJ2-7 TRBD2 TRBV6-5 13
ASRIIGLGKNEQY TRBJ2-7 TRBD2 TRBV27 13
ASSLAHPLNTEAF TRBJ1-1 - TRBV11-2 13
ASSHTGVHMNTEAF TRBJ1-1 - TRBV7-2 14
ASLGTTELF TRBJ2-2 - TRBV28 9
ASRGTVNTEAF TRBJ1-1 TRBD1 TRBV12-3/TRBV12-4 11
ASSLGLVSGNRYGYT TRBJ1-2 - TRBV7-9 15
ASSLSSPVEQF TRBJ2-1 - TRBV7-9 11
ASSDRFGSNMYNQPQH TRBJ1-5 - TRBV6-1 16
ASSLTENSFHTQY TRBJ2-3 - TRBV7-3 13
ASSLGGTSIQPQH TRBJ1-5 - TRBV27 13
ASSGTVEAF TRBJ1-1 TRBD1 TRBV28 9
ASSGGQGKGNEKLF TRBJ1-4 TRBD1 TRBV2 14
ASSQVRQGVGGYT TRBJ1-2 TRBD1 TRBV4-2 13
AISEVLWGRTEAF TRBJ1-1 - TRBV10-3 13
AISGTGTSGYQETQY TRBJ2-5 TRBD2 TRBV10-3 15
ASSKERGQGCYGYT TRBJ1-2 - TRBV21-1 14
ASSLGNVNYGYT TRBJ1-2 - TRBV7-9 12
ASSQEANTEAF TRBJ1-1 - TRBV14 11
ASSLHDRASNYGYT TRBJ1-2 TRBD1 TRBV7-9 14
ASSIAIRAEAF TRBJ1-1 - TRBV19 11
ASSLREGNEQF TRBJ2-1 TRBD2 TRBV4-1 11
ASTLTPGLAGRYEQY TRBJ2-7 TRBD2 TRBV11-2 15
ASSPGTGPLPTREQY TRBJ2-7 TRBD1 TRBV18 15
ASRDREKLF TRBJ1-4 - TRBV21-1 9
ASSPSLTGRDEQF TRBJ2-1 TRBD1 TRBV7-7 13
ASSFAGGSYNSPLH TRBJ1-6 TRBD1 TRBV28 14
ASSLRKTQDLAQY TRBJ2-5 - TRBV11-1 13
ASSSIGELF TRBJ2-2 - TRBV11-3 9
ASRLALTPGTEQETQY TRBJ2-5 - TRBV12-2 16
ASSLTTGELF TRBJ2-2 - TRBV3-1/TRBV3-2 10
ASRKGAETNSPLH TRBJ1-6 - TRBV5-4 13
ASSDRGESNEQY TRBJ2-7 TRBD1 TRBV6-2/TRBV6-3 12
ASSQWTSGRSVTQY TRBJ2-5 TRBD2 TRBV3-1/TRBV3-2 14
ASSWITGGNTEAF TRBJ1-1 TRBD1 TRBV5-4 13
ASSVSVNEKLF TRBJ1-4 - TRBV9 11
ASSQAYEQY TRBJ2-7 - TRBV12-3/TRBV12-4 9
ASSLSGQVYEQY TRBJ2-7 TRBD1 TRBV5-8 12
ATSVGAMEPQH TRBJ1-5 - TRBV24-1 11
ASSTGSTYSPLH TRBJ1-6 - TRBV19 12
ASSPPPDSANTGELF TRBJ2-2 - TRBV13 15
ATSRGETGTGRGYEQY TRBJ2-7 - TRBV15 16
ASSSQGTYEQY TRBJ2-7 TRBD1 TRBV28 11
ASSLKQGPNPNYGYT TRBJ1-2 TRBD1 TRBV27 15
ASSLLAGADYEQY TRBJ2-7 TRBD2 TRBV4-1 13
ASKKRGMNTEAF TRBJ1-1 - TRBV2 12
ASSLDLGGSYEQY TRBJ2-7 - TRBV5-6 13
ASSYSFSVNTEAF TRBJ1-1 - TRBV6-5 13
SAKIGISPLH TRBJ1-6 - TRBV29-1 10
ASSLRAGIIPNTEAF TRBJ1-1 - TRBV28 15
ASSFFGPPNEKLF TRBJ1-4 - TRBV5-6 13